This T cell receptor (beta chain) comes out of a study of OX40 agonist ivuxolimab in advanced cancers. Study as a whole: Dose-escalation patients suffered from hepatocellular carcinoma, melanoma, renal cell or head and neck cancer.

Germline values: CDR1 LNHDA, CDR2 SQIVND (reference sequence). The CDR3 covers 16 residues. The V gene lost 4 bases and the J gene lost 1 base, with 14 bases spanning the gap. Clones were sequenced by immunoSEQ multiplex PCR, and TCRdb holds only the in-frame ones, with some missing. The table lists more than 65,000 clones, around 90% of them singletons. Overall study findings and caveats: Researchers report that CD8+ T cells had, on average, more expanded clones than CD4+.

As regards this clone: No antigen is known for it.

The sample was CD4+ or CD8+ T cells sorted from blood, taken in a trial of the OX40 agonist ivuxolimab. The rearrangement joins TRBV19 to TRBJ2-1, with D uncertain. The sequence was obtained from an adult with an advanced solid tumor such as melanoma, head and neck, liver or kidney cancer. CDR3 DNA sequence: TGTGCCAGTAGTAGGCAGGTCGATGCTTCCTACAATGAGCAGTTCTTC. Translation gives CASSRQVDASYNEQFF.